The sequence of this T cell receptor (beta chain) was determined in a study of Ad26.COV2.S vaccination and SARS-CoV-2 variants. Study as a whole: By the intramuscular route, Ad26.COV2.S was given once, or twice 56 days apart.

Per germline, CDR1 SGHNT and CDR2 YENEEA. This CDR3 is built from 11 residues. Trimming left V 2 bases short and J 3 bases short, with 2 bases between. TCRdb's copy holds only in-frame clones and misses some; the assay was immunoSEQ multiplex PCR. Altogether about 400,000 clones are present, about four fifths being singletons, with the ten largest covering just under 7.5%. Treatment given: some 19 received Ad26.COV2.S at low or high dose, single or two shots; 5 received placebo; per-sample allocation not given. Repertoires come from day 63 after the first vaccine or placebo injection. An Ad26 vector carrying the Wuhan-strain SARS-CoV-2 spike served as the vaccine.

This TCR came from a person aged 18-60 years who received the Ad26.COV2.S COVID-19 vaccine or a placebo. This chain links TRBV11-3 with TRBJ2-7, with no clear D. Sequences were derived from peripheral blood, sampled in a trial of Ad26.COV2.S vaccine versus placebo. The CDR3 is CASSLLYEQYF. CDR3 coding DNA: TGTGCCAGCAGCTTACTCTACGAGCAGTACTTC.